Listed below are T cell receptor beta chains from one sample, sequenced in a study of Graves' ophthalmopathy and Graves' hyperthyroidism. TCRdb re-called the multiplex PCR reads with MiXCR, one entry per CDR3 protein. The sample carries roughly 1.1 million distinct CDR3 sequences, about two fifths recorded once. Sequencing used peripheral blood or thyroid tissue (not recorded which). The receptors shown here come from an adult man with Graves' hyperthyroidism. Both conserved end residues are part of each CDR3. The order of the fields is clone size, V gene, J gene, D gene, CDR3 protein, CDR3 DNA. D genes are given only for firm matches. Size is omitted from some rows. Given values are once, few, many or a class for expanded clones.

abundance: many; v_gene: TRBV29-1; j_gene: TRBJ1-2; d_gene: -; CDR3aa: CSVEAGYTGDGYTF; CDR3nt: TGCAGCGTTGAAGCTGGGTACACGGGGGATGGCTACACCTTC
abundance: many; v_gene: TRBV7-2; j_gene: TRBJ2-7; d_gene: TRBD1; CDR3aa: CASSVSGTGHYEQYF; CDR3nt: TGTGCCAGCAGCGTCTCCGGGACAGGGCACTACGAGCAGTACTTC
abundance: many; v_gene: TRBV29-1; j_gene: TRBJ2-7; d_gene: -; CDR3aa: CSVEGSAEQYF; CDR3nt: TGCAGCGTAGAGGGATCAGCCGAGCAGTACTTC
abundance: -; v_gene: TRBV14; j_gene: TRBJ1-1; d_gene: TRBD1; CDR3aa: CASSQTGTGVMNTEAFF; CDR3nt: TGTGCCAGCAGCCAGACCGGGACAGGGGTCATGAACACTGAAGCTTTCTTT
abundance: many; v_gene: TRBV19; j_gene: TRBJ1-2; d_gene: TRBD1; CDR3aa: CASSVTGQMGYGYTF; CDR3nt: TGTGCCAGTAGTGTAACGGGACAGATGGGATATGGCTACACCTTC
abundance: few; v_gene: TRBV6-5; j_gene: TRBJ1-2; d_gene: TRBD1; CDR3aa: CASSPGQVPGGYTF; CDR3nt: TGTGCCAGCAGCCCGGGACAGGTCCCAGGCGGCTACACCTTC
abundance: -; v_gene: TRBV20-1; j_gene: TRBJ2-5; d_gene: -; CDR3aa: CSASAGEKGRNYGF; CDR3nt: TGCAGTGCTAGCGCTGGGGAAAAGGGTAGAAACTATGGCTTC
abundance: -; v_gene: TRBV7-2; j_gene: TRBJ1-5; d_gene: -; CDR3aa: CASSLGLGFNQPQHF; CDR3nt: TGTGCCAGCAGCTTAGGACTGGGTTTTAATCAGCCCCAGCATTTT
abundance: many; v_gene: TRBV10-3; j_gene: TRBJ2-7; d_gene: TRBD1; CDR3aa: CAISEGQGFVGEQYF; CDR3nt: TGTGCCATCAGTGAAGGACAGGGATTTGTTGGCGAGCAGTACTTC
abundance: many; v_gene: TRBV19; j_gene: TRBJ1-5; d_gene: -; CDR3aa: CASSMVGLGQPQHF; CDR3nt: TGTGCCAGTAGTATGGTAGGGCTAGGCCAGCCCCAGCATTTT
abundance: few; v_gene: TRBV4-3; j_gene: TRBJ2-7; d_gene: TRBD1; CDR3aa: CASSQATGTAYEQYF; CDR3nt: TGCGCCAGCAGCCAGGCAACCGGGACAGCCTACGAGCAGTACTTC
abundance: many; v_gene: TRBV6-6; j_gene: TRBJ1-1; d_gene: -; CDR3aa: CASSPQGSSTEAFF; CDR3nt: TGTGCCAGCAGTCCCCAGGGGAGCAGCACTGAAGCTTTCTTT
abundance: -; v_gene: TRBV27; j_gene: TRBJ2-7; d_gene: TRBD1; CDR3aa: CASSIQGDRAYEQYF; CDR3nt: TGTGCCAGCAGCATACAGGGGGATCGTGCCTACGAGCAGTACTTC
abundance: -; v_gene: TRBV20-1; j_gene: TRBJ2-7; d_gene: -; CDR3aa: CSSGPSYEQYF; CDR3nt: TGCAGTTCGGGCCCGAGCTACGAGCAGTACTTC
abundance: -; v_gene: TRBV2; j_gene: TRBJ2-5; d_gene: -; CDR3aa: CASSLGREEQYF; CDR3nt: TGTGCCAGCAGCTTGGGCAGAGAGGAGCAGTACTTC
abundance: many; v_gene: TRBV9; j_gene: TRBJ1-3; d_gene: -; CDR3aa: CASGFPGTRSGNTIYF; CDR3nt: TGTGCCAGCGGGTTTCCCGGGACCCGATCTGGAAACACCATATATTTT
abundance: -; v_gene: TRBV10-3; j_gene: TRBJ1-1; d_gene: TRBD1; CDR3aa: CAISDRGDTEAFF; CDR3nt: TGTGCCATCAGTGACAGGGGGGACACTGAAGCTTTCTTT
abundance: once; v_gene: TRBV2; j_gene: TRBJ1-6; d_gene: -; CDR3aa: CASSDGSSYNSPLHF; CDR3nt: TGTGCCAGCAGTGATGGGAGCTCCTATAATTCACCCCTCCACTTT
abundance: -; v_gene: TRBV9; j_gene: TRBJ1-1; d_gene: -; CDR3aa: CASKKQGYTEAFF; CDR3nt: TGTGCCAGCAAAAAACAGGGTTACACTGAAGCTTTCTTT
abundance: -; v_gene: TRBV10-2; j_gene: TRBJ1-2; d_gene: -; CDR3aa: CASRGRGANYGYTF; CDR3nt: TGCGCCAGCAGAGGTCGAGGGGCTAACTATGGCTACACCTTC
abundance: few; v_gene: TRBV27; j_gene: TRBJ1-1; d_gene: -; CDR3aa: CASSLSRAYTEAFF; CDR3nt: TGTGCCAGCAGTTTGTCCAGGGCCTACACTGAAGCTTTCTTT
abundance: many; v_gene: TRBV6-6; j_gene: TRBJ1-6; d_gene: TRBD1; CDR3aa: CASMGTGETPLHF; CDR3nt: TGTGCCAGCATGGGGACAGGCGAAACACCCCTCCACTTT
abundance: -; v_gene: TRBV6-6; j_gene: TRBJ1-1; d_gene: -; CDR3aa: CASRVTGSNTEAFF; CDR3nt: TGTGCCAGCAGGGTCACAGGGTCGAACACTGAAGCTTTCTTT
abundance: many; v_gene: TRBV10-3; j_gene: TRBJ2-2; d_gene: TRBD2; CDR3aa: CAISAAGVQPGELFF; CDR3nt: TGTGCCATCAGTGCTGCGGGGGTCCAGCCCGGGGAGCTGTTTTTT
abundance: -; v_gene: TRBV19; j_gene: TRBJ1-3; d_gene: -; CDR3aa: CASSFSLWGSGNTIYF; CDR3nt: TGTGCCAGTAGTTTCAGCCTCTGGGGCTCTGGAAACACCATATATTTT
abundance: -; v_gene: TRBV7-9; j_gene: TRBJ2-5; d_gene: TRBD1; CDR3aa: CASSLSQGAQYF; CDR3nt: TGTGCCAGCAGCTTAAGCCAGGGGGCCCAGTACTTC
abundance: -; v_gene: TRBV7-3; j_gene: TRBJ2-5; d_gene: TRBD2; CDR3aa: CAWKASGTQETQYF; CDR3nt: TGTGCCTGGAAGGCTAGCGGGACCCAAGAGACCCAGTACTTC
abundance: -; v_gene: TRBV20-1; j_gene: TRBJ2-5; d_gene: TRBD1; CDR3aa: CSASGTGGGTQYF; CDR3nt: TGCAGTGCTTCCGGGACAGGAGGAGGGACCCAGTACTTC
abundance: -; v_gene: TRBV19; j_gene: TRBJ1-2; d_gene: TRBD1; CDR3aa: CASSLPSGTGGNYGYTF; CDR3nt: TGTGCCAGTAGTCTCCCGTCCGGGACAGGGGGCAACTATGGCTACACCTTC
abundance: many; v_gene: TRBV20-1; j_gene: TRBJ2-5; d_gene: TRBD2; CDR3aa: CSASLTSGRLETQYF; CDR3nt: TGCAGTGCTAGCTTGACTAGCGGGAGGCTGGAGACCCAGTACTTC
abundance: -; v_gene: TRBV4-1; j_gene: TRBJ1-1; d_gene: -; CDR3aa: CASSQTFSSGTGAFF; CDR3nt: TGCGCCAGCAGCCAAACTTTTTCTTCAGGCACTGGAGCTTTCTTT
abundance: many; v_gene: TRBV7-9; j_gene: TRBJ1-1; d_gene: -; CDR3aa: CASTTFVGPLGNTEAFF; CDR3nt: TGTGCCAGCACCACCTTCGTGGGCCCTCTAGGGAACACTGAAGCTTTCTTT
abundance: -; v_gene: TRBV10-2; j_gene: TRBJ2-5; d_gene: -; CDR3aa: CASSESWETQYF; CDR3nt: TGCGCCAGCAGTGAGTCTTGGGAGACCCAGTACTTC